Listed here are 28 T cell receptor beta chains from one sample, sequenced in a study of T cells in pancreatic ductal adenocarcinoma. Using immunoSEQ multiplex PCR, the repertoire was profiled, and TCRdb retains in-frame clones only, with some absent. Among 100,000 or so clones listed, nearly 95% were seen once. Selected pancreatic ductal adenocarcinoma patients had undergone surgery without neoadjuvant therapy. What was sequenced was PBMCs. These receptors were collected from a human donor with pancreatic ductal adenocarcinoma.

This sequence joins TRBV4-2 and TRBJ2-1; TRBD2 agrees at 7 bases. The CDR3 contains 18 residues. Germline values: CDR1 LGHNA, CDR2 YNFKEQ. V lost 0 bases and J lost 9; bases outside the gene matches: 17. The CDR3 sequence: CASSQDFESTREQSEQFF. As DNA, the CDR3 is TGTGCCAGCAGCCAAGATTTCGAATCTACGCGGGAGCAAAGTGAGCAGTTCTTC.

The chain combines TRBV10-1 with TRBJ2-5; D is uncertain. Germline CDR1 WNHNN, CDR2 SYGVQD (reference sequence). CDR3 size: 13 residues. The V end was cut by 2 bases, the J end by 1 base, with 5 bases between. CDR3 bases: TGCGCCAGCAGTGAGAACAGCCAAGAGACCCAGTACTTC. It yields the protein CASSENSQETQYF.

The chain links TRBV5-1 to TRBJ1-3; 7 nucleotides match TRBD1. Germline V gives CDR1 SGHRS, CDR2 YFSETQ. CDR3 length equals 15 residues. J was trimmed by 0 bases and V by 4 bases; bases with no gene match: 4. CDR3 sequence (DNA): TGCGCCAGCAGCCCTACAGGGGCCTCTGGAAACACCATATATTTT. It is translated as CASSPTGASGNTIYF.

In its sample, this clone was seen once. This chain uses TRBV28 with TRBJ1-2, with 12 bases aligning to TRBD1. Germline-derived CDR1 and CDR2 are MDHEN and SYDVKM. Trimming took 4 bases from V and 8 from J; bases not matched to a gene: 8. The length of the CDR3 is 15 residues. This chain's CDR3 is CASSSPGQGARGYTF. The DNA for the CDR3 is TGTGCCAGCAGTTCACCGGGACAGGGGGCTAGAGGCTACACCTTC.

This chain joins TRBV19 and TRBJ1-1; possibly TRBD1 for D (5 bases). The V end lost 8 bases, the J end lost 5 bases, and 12 bases lay between the germline ends. Germline CDR1 is LNHDA and CDR2 is SQIVND (reference sequence). The CDR3 contains 12 residues. The CDR3 here is CASGARGTEAFF. DNA for the CDR3: TGTGCCAGTGGGGCCCGGGGGACTGAAGCTTTCTTT.

The gene calls are TRBV28 and TRBJ2-1; TRBD2 matches at 8 bases. V trimming: 11 bases; J trimming: 7 bases; junction bases outside the gene matches: 10. Germline V lookup: CDR1 MDHEN, CDR2 SYDVKM. The CDR3 is made up of 13 amino acids. The CDR3 DNA is TGTGCCGGGACGGGGGGGGCCGGGAATGAGCAGTTCTTC. Translated, it gives CAGTGGAGNEQFF.

The V and J genes are TRBV4-1 and TRBJ2-5; 10 bases are a match to TRBD2. The CDR3 consists of 16 residues. V trimming: 1 base; J trimming: 6 bases; junction bases outside the gene matches: 8. Germline V lookup: CDR1 MGHRA, CDR2 YSYEKL. Here the CDR3 DNA reads TGCGCCAGCAGCCAAGTACAGCGGGAGGGAGTGAAGACCCAGTACTTC. Residues: CASSQVQREGVKTQYF.

This chain links TRBV27 with TRBJ2-7, with D perhaps matching TRBD1 (6 bases). V lost 6 bases, J lost 4 bases, and 16 bases lay in between. The CDR3 consists of 14 residues. The germline V gene has CDR1 MNHEY and CDR2 SMNVEV (reference sequence). In DNA, the CDR3 is TGTGCCAGCAGCCCCTTTCAGGGGCGATACGAGCAGTACTTC. Translation gives CASSPFQGRYEQYF.

The chain combines TRBV5-1 with TRBJ1-2; D might be TRBD1 (6 bases). This CDR3 spans 14 amino acids. The germline V gene encodes CDR1 SGHRS and CDR2 YFSETQ. Trimming left V 5 bases short and J 1 base short, with 12 bases between. The DNA for the CDR3 is TGCGCCAGCAGAAGGGACATAGTTAACTATGGCTACACCTTC. This translates into CASRRDIVNYGYTF. Complete variable domain (other parts from reference TRBV5-1 and TRBJ1-2): KAGVTQTPRYLIKTRGQQVTLSCSPISGHRSVSWYQQTPGQGLQFLFEYFSETQRNKGNFPGRFSGRQFSNSRSEMNVSTLELGDSALYLCASRRDIVNYGYTFGSGTRLTVV.

The chain is built from TRBV6-5 and TRBJ2-7, with D possibly being TRBD1 (6 bases). Per germline, CDR1 MNHEY and CDR2 SVGAGI. This CDR3 is 14 amino acids long. V shed 3 bases and J shed 5 bases, with 14 bases lying between them. The CDR3: CASSYRPGVDEQYF. The CDR3 DNA is TGTGCCAGCAGTTATAGACCAGGGGTCGACGAGCAGTACTTC.

This chain connects TRBV7-8 to TRBJ2-7, with D tentatively TRBD2 (6 bases). The length of the CDR3 is 15 residues. V was shortened by 1 base and J by 3 bases, with 13 bases between the two germline ends. Germline lookup yields CDR1 SGHVS and CDR2 FQNEAQ. The CDR3 DNA is TGTGCCAGCAGCTTAGACCGGGACTTCAACTACGAGCAGTACTTC. Its translation: CASSLDRDFNYEQYF.

The V call is TRBV19, the J call TRBJ2-7; the match to TRBD2 covers 7 bases. The CDR3 is made up of 16 amino acids. J gave up 5 bases and V 5 bases, and 15 bases lay outside the gene matches. Germline values: CDR1 LNHDA, CDR2 SQIVND (reference sequence). The CDR3 nucleotides are TGTGCCAGTAGTGCGGCCGTCGGGGGGAGTTTGGACGAGCAGTACTTC. Amino acids: CASSAAVGGSLDEQYF.

The V gene is TRBV6-4, the J gene TRBJ2-6; D unresolved. In germline, CDR1 is MRHNA, CDR2 SNTAGT. The V and J ends lost 7 bases and 2 bases respectively, with 9 bases between them. The CDR3 spans 14 residues. CDR3 sequence reads: CASKSYPGANVLTF. In nucleotides, the CDR3 is TGTGCCAGCAAATCTTATCCTGGGGCCAACGTCCTGACTTTC.

The chain employs TRBV9 and TRBJ1-3, with 9 bases aligning to TRBD1. V lost 0 bases and J lost 3; bases outside the gene matches: 1. The CDR3 consists of 15 residues. Germline loops: CDR1 SGDLS, CDR2 YYNGEE. The DNA for the CDR3 is TGTGCCAGCAGCGTAGACAGGGGGCATGGAAACACCATATATTTT. Translated, it gives CASSVDRGHGNTIYF. The full variable domain, its missing parts supplied by reference TRBV9 and TRBJ1-3, is DSGVTQTPKHLITATGQRVTLRCSPRSGDLSVYWYQQSLDQGLQFLIQYYNGEERAKGNILERFSAQQFPDLHSELNLSSLELGDSALYFCASSVDRGHGNTIYFGEGSWLTVV.

The chain carries TRBV5-1 and TRBJ2-7; the match to TRBD1 covers 8 bases. Germline CDR1 SGHRS, CDR2 YFSETQ. V trimming: 5 bases; J trimming: 3 bases; junction bases outside the gene matches: 10. The CDR3 covers 15 residues. The CDR3 sequence is CASRTGQGSRYEQYF. The CDR3, as DNA: TGCGCCAGCAGAACCGGACAGGGAAGTCGCTACGAGCAGTACTTC.

The V gene is TRBV7-6, the J gene TRBJ2-1, with TRBD2 as a possible D gene (6 bases). From germline, CDR1 is SGHVS and CDR2 FNYEAQ. V lost 0 bases, J lost 7 bases, and 7 bases lay in between. This CDR3 is 13 amino acids long. In DNA, the CDR3 is TGTGCCAGCAGCTTAGCGAGCGGGAATGAGCAGTTCTTC. Translation: CASSLASGNEQFF.

The V gene is TRBV19, the J gene TRBJ1-5; D unclear. Trimming took 2 bases from V and 0 from J, leaving 5 bases between them. The CDR3 has 14 residues. Germline CDR1 and CDR2: LNHDA and SQIVND (reference sequence). DNA for the CDR3: TGTGCCAGTAGTATACAGAATAGCAATCAGCCCCAGCATTTT. Translated, it gives CASSIQNSNQPQHF.

The chain has TRBV7-9 and TRBJ1-4; possibly TRBD1 for D (5 bases). This CDR3 has 14 amino acids. Per the germline V gene, CDR1 is SEHNR and CDR2 is FQNEAQ (reference sequence). The germline V and J ends were trimmed by 5 bases and 7 bases, with 14 bases remaining between them. DNA for the CDR3: TGTGCCAGCAGCCGCTCCAGCCAGGGTGAAAAACTGTTTTTT. Translating gives CASSRSSQGEKLFF.

The genes are TRBV25-1 and TRBJ1-2; D unresolved. Germline assignment: CDR1 MGHDK and CDR2 SYGVNS. Trimming took 1 base from V and 4 from J, leaving 13 bases between them. The CDR3 totals 15 residues. The CDR3 DNA reads as TGTGCCAGCAGTGAATGGGGTCCGGGAGTCTATGGCTACACCTTC. The encoded protein is CASSEWGPGVYGYTF.

This clone was seen a single time. The chain joins TRBV5-1 to TRBJ2-2; the match to TRBD1 covers 8 bases. Trimming removed 5 bases from V and 7 bases from J; junction bases left unmatched: 10. CDR1 is SGHRS, CDR2 YFSETQ, per germline. The CDR3 sequence is 15 residues long. CDR3 in DNA: TGCGCCAGCAGTCCTGACAGGGGCTTGGTCGGGGAGCTGTTTTTT. This codes for CASSPDRGLVGELFF.

The chain links TRBV28 to TRBJ2-7, with D possibly TRBD2 on 7 matching bases. V was pared by 7 bases and J by 4 bases, with 23 bases between. This CDR3 has 16 amino acids. Germline V gene data show CDR1 as MDHEN and CDR2 as SYDVKM. The CDR3 DNA is TGTGCCAGCACCAACCGGGGAGGGGGGGCGGGATACGAGCAGTACTTC. Its translation: CASTNRGGGAGYEQYF.

The chain uses TRBV27 and TRBJ2-2; no definite D call. This CDR3 region has 15 residues. Germline CDR1 and CDR2: MNHEY and SMNVEV (reference sequence). V was shortened by 5 bases and J by 1 base, with 11 bases between the two germline ends. The CDR3 sequence is CASSTPKKNTGELFF. CDR3 nucleotides: TGTGCCAGCAGTACCCCTAAAAAGAACACCGGGGAGCTGTTTTTT.

This clone was counted a single time. The V gene is TRBV5-1, the J gene TRBJ2-1, with D perhaps matching TRBD1 (5 bases). The germline V gene has CDR1 SGHRS and CDR2 YFSETQ. Trimming took 5 bases from V and 5 from J, leaving 20 bases between them. The CDR3 has 16 amino acids. Here the CDR3 reads CASSPSPNWGHNEQFF. The CDR3 DNA follows: TGCGCCAGCAGTCCTAGTCCCAATTGGGGCCACAATGAGCAGTTCTTC.

The chain links TRBV29-1 to TRBJ1-1; 9 bases are shared with TRBD1. Germline CDR1 is SQVTM and CDR2 is ANQGSEA. Losses at the gene ends were 6 bases for V and 10 bases for J; bases not matched to a gene: 12. This CDR3 region has 13 residues. CDR3 nucleotides: TGCAGCGTCCACGGGACAGGGAGGATCGGAGCTTTCTTT. Translation: CSVHGTGRIGAFF.

Written as DNA, the CDR3 is TGTGCCAGCAGTTTATATGAGGAACATCTATCCGAGCAGTACTTC. Translation: CASSLYEEHLSEQYF. The chain uses TRBV28 and TRBJ2-7; D ambiguous. Germline V gives CDR1 MDHEN, CDR2 SYDVKM. V was shortened by 1 base and J by 6 bases, with 16 bases between the two germline ends. CDR3 size: 15 residues.

The chain carries TRBV30 and TRBJ2-7; 8 bases map to TRBD1. The V and J ends lost 2 bases and 3 bases, in that order; junction bases with no gene match: 15. This CDR3 is 17 amino acids long. Germline values: CDR1 GTSNPN, CDR2 SVGIG (reference sequence). CDR3 nucleotide sequence: TGTGCCTGGAGTCCCCCCCCGAGGACAGGGTTGGTCTACGAGCAGTACTTC. This codes for CAWSPPPRTGLVYEQYF.

This clone was detected only once. The J gene is TRBJ2-7, the V gene TRBV6-5, with 7 bases matching TRBD2. The CDR3 is 13 amino acids. V shed 8 bases, J shed 3 bases, and the junction held 7 bases outside the gene matches. Germline-derived CDR1 and CDR2 are MNHEY and SVGAGI. The CDR3 nucleotides are TGTGCCAGCGGGGCTAGCGGTCGCTACGAGCAGTACTTC. Translating it yields CASGASGRYEQYF.

This clone was detected only once. This chain joins TRBV11-1 and TRBJ2-2, with 13 bases lining up with TRBD2. The CDR3 consists of 16 residues. V gave up 3 bases and J gave up 7 bases; unmatched junction bases: 5. Germline CDR1 is SGHAT and CDR2 is FQDESV (reference sequence). Here the CDR3 reads CASSFGLAGAGGELFF. DNA of the CDR3: TGTGCCAGCAGCTTCGGACTAGCGGGAGCCGGCGGGGAGCTGTTTTTT.